What follows is one TCR beta chain and its context. The antigen is undetermined. The data are from a study of PD-1 blockade in classical Hodgkin lymphoma. Regarding the study as a whole: Why the repertoires differ is still unclear, perhaps disease activity or prior therapy.

Time point reported: cycle 4 day 1 (C4D1), after around six weeks of nivolumab. The patients all showed relapse after autologous stem cell transplantation, while their brentuximab vedotin exposure varied. TCRdb's table, derived via immunoSEQ multiplex PCR, lists solely in-frame clones and lacks some. The repertoire has 25,000 to 30,000 clones, about 80% of them found once; the top ten carry around 20%. The TCR comes from a human donor with classical Hodgkin lymphoma. This specimen consisted of peripheral blood mononuclear cells (PBMCs), obtained before the fourth cycle of nivolumab.

The CDR3 loop reads CATREHRDSEAFF. The CDR3 nucleotides read TGTGCCACCCGAGAACACCGGGACTCTGAAGCTTTCTTT. The chain links TRBV15 to TRBJ1-1; D might be TRBD1 (5 bases). The CDR3 runs to 13 residues. The V end was cut by 8 bases, the J end by 6 bases, with 16 bases between. Germline V CDR1 and CDR2: LNHNV, YYDKDF (reference sequence).